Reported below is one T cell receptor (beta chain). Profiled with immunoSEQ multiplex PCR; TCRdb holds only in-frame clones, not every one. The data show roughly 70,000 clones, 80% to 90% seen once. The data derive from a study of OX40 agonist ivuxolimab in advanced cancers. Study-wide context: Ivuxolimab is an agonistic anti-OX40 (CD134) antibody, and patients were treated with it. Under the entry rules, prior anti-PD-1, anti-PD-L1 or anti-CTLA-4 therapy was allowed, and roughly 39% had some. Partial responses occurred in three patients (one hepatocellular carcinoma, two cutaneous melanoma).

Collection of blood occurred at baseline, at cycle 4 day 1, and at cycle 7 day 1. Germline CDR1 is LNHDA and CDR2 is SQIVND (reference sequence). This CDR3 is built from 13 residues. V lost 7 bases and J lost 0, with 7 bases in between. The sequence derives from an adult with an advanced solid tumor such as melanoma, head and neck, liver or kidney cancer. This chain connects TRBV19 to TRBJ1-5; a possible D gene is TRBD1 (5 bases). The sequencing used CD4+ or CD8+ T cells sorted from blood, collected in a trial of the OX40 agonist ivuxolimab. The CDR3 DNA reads TGTGCCAGTACCGACAGTAGCAATCAGCCCCAGCATTTT. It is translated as CASTDSSNQPQHF.